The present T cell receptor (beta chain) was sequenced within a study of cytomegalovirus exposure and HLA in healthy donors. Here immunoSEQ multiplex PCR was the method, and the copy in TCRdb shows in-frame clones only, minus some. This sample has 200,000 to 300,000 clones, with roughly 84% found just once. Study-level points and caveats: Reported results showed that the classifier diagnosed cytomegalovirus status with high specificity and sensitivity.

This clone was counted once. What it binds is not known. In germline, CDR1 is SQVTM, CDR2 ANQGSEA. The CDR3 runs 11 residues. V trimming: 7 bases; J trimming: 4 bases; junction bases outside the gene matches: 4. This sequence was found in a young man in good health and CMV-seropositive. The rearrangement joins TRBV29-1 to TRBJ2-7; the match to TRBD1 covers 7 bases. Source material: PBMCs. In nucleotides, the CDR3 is TGCAGCGGGGAACAGGGGTACGAGCAGTACTTC. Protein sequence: CSGEQGYEQYF.